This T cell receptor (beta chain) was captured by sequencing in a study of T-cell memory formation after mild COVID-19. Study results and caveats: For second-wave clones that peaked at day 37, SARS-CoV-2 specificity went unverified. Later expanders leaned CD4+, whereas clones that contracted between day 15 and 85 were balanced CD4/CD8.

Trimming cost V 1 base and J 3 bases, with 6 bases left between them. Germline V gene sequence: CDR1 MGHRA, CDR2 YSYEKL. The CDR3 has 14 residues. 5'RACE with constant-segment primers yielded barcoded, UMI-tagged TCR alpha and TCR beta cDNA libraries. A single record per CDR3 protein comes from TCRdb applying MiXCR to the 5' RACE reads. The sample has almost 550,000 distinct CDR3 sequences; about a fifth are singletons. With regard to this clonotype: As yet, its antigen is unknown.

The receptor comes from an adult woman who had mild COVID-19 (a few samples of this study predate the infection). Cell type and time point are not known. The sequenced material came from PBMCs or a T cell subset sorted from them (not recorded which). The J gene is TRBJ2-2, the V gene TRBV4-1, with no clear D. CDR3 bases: TGCGCCAGCAGCCAAGGTTTCTACACCGGGGAGCTGTTTTTT. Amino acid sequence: CASSQGFYTGELFF.